The clone carrying this TCR beta chain was seen more than once but under ten times. The sample comes from a study of T cells in Graves' hyperthyroidism and ophthalmopathy. Amplified regions were TCR beta CDR3 sequences from RNA transcripts. The HTBI primer set was used in a first-round RT-PCR of the TCR CDR3. Each CDR3 protein gets one entry after TCRdb re-called the multiplex PCR reads with MiXCR. This table holds about 380,000 distinct CDR3 sequences, roughly 12% found once. V dropped 0 bases and J dropped 5 bases, with 8 bases sitting between them. The CDR3 totals 13 residues. Germline CDR1 SGHDT, CDR2 YYEEEE.

The TCR was taken from a man aged 30 to 39 with Graves' hyperthyroidism that later progressed to Graves' ophthalmopathy. Source material: blood. The chain is built from TRBV5-6 and TRBJ2-5; tentative D call: TRBD1 (5 bases). The CDR3 nucleotides read TGTGCCAGCAGCTTGGCGTGGGGCGAGACCCAGTACTTC. It codes for CASSLAWGETQYF.